This TCR beta chain is drawn from a study of cytomegalovirus exposure and HLA in healthy donors. Turning to the study itself: One earlier analysis, a look at 180 million or so T cells, found some 120 million unique TCR beta sequences. Genotyping of some 390 donors showed that roughly 83% belonged to the Caucasian-associated ancestry cluster.

Trimming cost V 1 base and J 4 bases, with 8 bases left between them. Germline lookup yields CDR1 LGHNT and CDR2 FRNRAP. The CDR3 extends over 14 amino acids. Nominal health characterized the donors when sampled, though unrecorded immune exposures were likely. The PCR was carried out with 60 Vbeta primers and 13 Jbeta primers. Repertoires were generated with immunoSEQ multiplex PCR, while TCRdb's copy carries only in-frame clones and drops some. The table includes 100,000 to 150,000 clones, around 78% detected once. The TCR originated in a man aged 35 to 55 in good health and CMV-seronegative. The sequenced sample was PBMCs. The chain recombines TRBV12-5 with TRBJ1-5; a possible D gene is TRBD1 (5 bases). The CDR3 reads CASGLARGNQPQHF. The CDR3 bases are TGTGCTAGTGGTTTGGCGCGGGGGAATCAGCCCCAGCATTTT.